These 20 T cell receptor beta chains originate from one sample sequenced in a study of blood T cell repertoires in COVID-19. The protocol was immunoSEQ multiplex PCR, while the TCRdb copy is restricted to in-frame clones and leaves out a portion. The profile shows roughly 400,000 clones, around nine tenths of them singletons. Sample: PBMCs or T cells enriched from blood (not recorded which). These receptors were taken from a woman in her 50s who had recovered from COVID-19.

The chain links TRBV7-9 to TRBJ1-2, with D possibly TRBD1 on 6 matching bases. V lost 8 bases, J lost 0 bases, and 13 bases lay in between. The length of the CDR3 is 14 residues. Per the germline V gene, CDR1 is SEHNR and CDR2 is FQNEAQ (reference sequence). The DNA of the CDR3 is TGTGCCAGCCAAACGGGACAAGCTAACTATGGCTACACCTTC. Its translation: CASQTGQANYGYTF.

This chain joins TRBV6-7 and TRBJ1-5, with unresolved D. TRBV6-7 is flagged as an ORF with uncertain function. Trimming took off 7 bases at V and 6 bases at J, with 13 bases between the two ends. CDR3 length equals 13 residues. In DNA form, the CDR3 reads TGTGCCAGCATTAGGAAGAGGCGTCAGCCCCAGCATTTT. Translation gives CASIRKRRQPQHF.

The chain combines TRBV7-3 with TRBJ1-2; TRBD1 matches at 8 bases. The CDR3 runs 14 residues. The trim removed 4 bases at V and 3 bases at J, leaving 4 bases unmatched. CDR1 and CDR2 from the germline V gene are SGHTA and FQGTGA. In nucleotides, the CDR3 is TGTGCCAGCAGCTCCGGGACAGGCGACTATGGCTACACCTTC. It is translated as CASSSGTGDYGYTF.

The V call is TRBV18, the J call TRBJ1-2; D gene ambiguous. CDR1 is KGHSH, CDR2 LQKENI, per germline. The CDR3 is 11 residues long. V gave up 8 bases and J gave up 4 bases, with 8 bases separating them. The DNA of the CDR3 is TGTGCCAGCCGAGGCAGCTATGGCTACACCTTC. It translates to CASRGSYGYTF.

The chain combines TRBV6-2 or TRBV6-3 with TRBJ1-2, with 7 bases fitting TRBD1. Germline trimming cut 6 bases from V and 7 bases from J; bases unmatched to any gene: 17. The CDR3 spans 16 residues. Germline V gene sequence: CDR1 MNHEY, CDR2 SVGEGT. CDR3 in amino acids: CASSPARDSPDLGYTF. In DNA form, the CDR3 reads TGTGCCAGCAGCCCCGCCCGGGACAGCCCAGATCTTGGCTACACCTTC.

J is TRBJ1-6 and V is TRBV18; TRBD1 might be the D (6 bases). CDR3 length equals 16 residues. The V end lost 3 bases, the J end lost 8 bases, and 17 bases lay between the germline ends. Germline V gives CDR1 KGHSH, CDR2 LQKENI. CDR3 protein: CASSPSEGDVYSPLHF. The CDR3, as DNA: TGTGCCAGCTCACCGAGTGAGGGGGACGTATATTCACCCCTCCACTTT.

This clone was seen just once. This sequence joins TRBV5-1 and TRBJ1-4; D might be TRBD1 (5 bases). Germline assignment: CDR1 SGHRS and CDR2 YFSETQ. V was shortened by 3 bases and J by 8 bases, with 17 bases between the two germline ends. This CDR3 spans 15 amino acids. The CDR3 loop is CASSSEGRVDEKLFF. DNA for the CDR3: TGCGCCAGCAGCTCGGAGGGCAGGGTGGACGAAAAACTGTTTTTT.

The CDR3 DNA follows: TGTGCCAGCAGCCGGGACAGACCCCCTTACGAGCAGTACTTC. Translated: CASSRDRPPYEQYF. The chain carries TRBV2 and TRBJ2-7, with TRBD1 matching 7 bases. Looked up from germline, CDR1 is SNHLY and CDR2 is FYNNEI. The CDR3 is 14 amino acids. Trimming at V came to 6 bases and at J to 4 bases, leaving 9 bases not matched to a gene.

This chain uses TRBV12-3 or TRBV12-4 with TRBJ2-3; D possibly corresponds to TRBD1 (6 bases). The CDR3 length is 13 residues. V gave up 3 bases and J gave up 5 bases, with 9 bases separating them. In DNA form, the CDR3 reads TGTGCCAGCAGTTTCAGAGGGGGAGATACGCAGTATTTT. Translating it yields CASSFRGGDTQYF.

The chain uses TRBV24-1 and TRBJ2-1, with a tentative D call TRBD2 (5 bases). Trimming cost V 1 base and J 7 bases, with 7 bases left between them. CDR1 KGHDR and CDR2 SFDVKD come from the germline V gene. The CDR3 consists of 13 residues. The CDR3 sequence: CATSDFGGNEQFF. CDR3 DNA: TGTGCCACCAGTGATTTCGGCGGGAATGAGCAGTTCTTC.

This clone was detected once. This chain links TRBV7-2 with TRBJ2-1; D call uncertain. This CDR3 region has 13 residues. CDR1 and CDR2 (germline): SGHTA, FQGNSA. V was cut by 6 bases and J by 4 bases, with 10 bases left in between. The CDR3 protein is CASSPHVYNEQFF. CDR3 nucleotide sequence: TGTGCCAGCAGTCCACACGTTTACAATGAGCAGTTCTTC.

CDR3: CASSVGQGELNQPQHF. Here the CDR3 DNA reads TGTGCCAGCAGCGTCGGACAGGGAGAGTTAAATCAGCCCCAGCATTTT. This chain connects TRBV5-5 to TRBJ1-5, with 8 bases aligning to TRBD1. The V segment lost 4 bases and the J segment 4 bases; nucleotides outside the gene matches: 10. The CDR3 runs 16 residues. CDR1 SGHKS and CDR2 YYEKEE come from the germline V gene (reference sequence).

The rearrangement links TRBV7-2 to TRBJ2-5; 10 nucleotides match TRBD2. This CDR3 spans 13 amino acids. The trim removed 6 bases at V and 5 bases at J, leaving 3 bases unmatched. The V gene's germline CDR1 is SGHTA and CDR2 FQGNSA. The CDR3, as DNA: TGTGCCAGCAGGCCACTAGCGGGGGAGACCCAGTACTTC. The encoded protein is CASRPLAGETQYF.

The chain links TRBV18 to TRBJ2-1; 9 bases are a match to TRBD2. The CDR3 has 14 amino acids. V shed 3 bases and J 7 bases; nucleotides not matched to a gene: 4. Germline V gene lookup returns CDR1 KGHSH and CDR2 LQKENI. DNA of the CDR3: TGTGCCAGCTCACCGGGCGGGGGGGCGAATGAGCAGTTCTTC. Translating it yields CASSPGGGANEQFF. The full variable domain, its missing parts supplied by reference TRBV18 and TRBJ2-1, is NAGVMQNPRHLVRRRGQEARLRCSPMKGHSHVYWYRQLPEEGLKFMVYLQKENIIDESGMPKERFSAEFPKEGPSILRIQQVVRGDSAAYFCASSPGGGANEQFFGPGTRLTVL.

V usage is TRBV4-1 and J usage is TRBJ1-4, with unresolved D. This CDR3 comprises 16 residues. The germline CDR1 and CDR2 sequences are MGHRA and YSYEKL. V was cut by 0 bases and J by 3 bases, with 11 bases left in between. For the CDR3, the DNA is TGCGCCAGCAGCCAAGATATTGCCGTAGCTAATGAAAAACTGTTTTTT. Residues: CASSQDIAVANEKLFF.

This rearrangement joins TRBV6-1 to TRBJ1-2; D uncertain. Trimming cost V 0 bases and J 8 bases, with 4 bases left between them. The CDR3 runs to 11 residues. CDR1 is MNHNS, CDR2 SASEGT, per germline. CDR3 residues: CASSEASGYTF. CDR3 nucleotides: TGTGCCAGCAGTGAAGCGAGCGGCTACACCTTC.

The rearrangement links TRBV28 to TRBJ2-5; 10 bases line up with TRBD2. Germline lookup yields CDR1 MDHEN and CDR2 SYDVKM. This CDR3 is 19 amino acids long. V shed 1 base and J 5 bases; nucleotides not matched to a gene: 16. Here the CDR3 reads CASSLFPSPSGGAGETQYF. The CDR3 coding sequence is TGTGCCAGCAGTTTATTCCCTAGTCCGAGCGGGGGGGCCGGGGAGACCCAGTACTTC.

The chain employs TRBV18 and TRBJ2-2; TRBD1 matches at 7 bases. CDR3 length equals 14 residues. Unmatched junction bases numbered 5, after V lost 5 bases and J lost 5 bases. Germline loops: CDR1 KGHSH, CDR2 LQKENI. The CDR3 protein is CASSTTGVTGELFF. The CDR3 DNA sequence: TGTGCCAGCTCAACCACAGGGGTAACCGGGGAGCTGTTTTTT.

The gene calls are TRBV7-9 and TRBJ1-1, with a tentative D call TRBD1 (6 bases). Trimming took off 5 bases at V and 0 bases at J, with 10 bases between the two ends. Germline V gene data show CDR1 as SEHNR and CDR2 as FQNEAQ (reference sequence). The CDR3 contains 14 residues. This CDR3 reads CASSRTVMNTEAFF. Here the CDR3 DNA reads TGTGCCAGCAGCCGGACAGTTATGAACACTGAAGCTTTCTTT.

The rearrangement uses TRBV10-3 and TRBJ2-1; 8 nucleotides agree with TRBD1. CDR1 ENHRY and CDR2 SYGVKD come from the germline V gene. V shed 3 bases and J 3 bases; nucleotides not matched to a gene: 4. The CDR3 loop spans 15 amino acids. In DNA, the CDR3 is TGTGCCATCAGTGATCCGGGACAGGTCTACAATGAGCAGTTCTTC. Protein: CAISDPGQVYNEQFF.